The clone carrying this TCR beta chain was recorded only once. Its antigen is unknown. CDR1 SGHRS and CDR2 YFSETQ come from the germline V gene. This CDR3 has 14 amino acids. The ends were cut back, 4 bases at V and 2 bases at J, with 12 bases in the middle. This specimen belongs to a study of cytomegalovirus exposure and HLA in healthy donors. General study points: Altogether, 150 to 200 TCR beta chains were recorded as cytomegalovirus-associated.

Primers included in the PCR were 60 Vbeta and 13 Jbeta primers. Produced via immunoSEQ multiplex PCR; TCRdb's table is partial and in-frame only. The sample contains over 55,000 clones, approximately 80% of which appear only once. The sequenced sample consisted of PBMCs. The chain carries TRBV5-1 and TRBJ1-2; possible D gene TRBD1, 6 bases. This sequence was found in a male donor in good health and CMV-seronegative. The CDR3, as DNA: TGCGCCAGCAGCGTTCAAGGGGGAAACTATGGCTACACCTTC. It encodes CASSVQGGNYGYTF.